This TCR beta chain was documented in a study of blood T cell repertoires in COVID-19. As for the study in general: Samples representing acute and convalescent COVID-19 were sourced from the United States, Italy and Spain. Sources were T cells, B-cell-depleted T cells, or PBMCs; the material itself was cDNA or gDNA.

TCRdb keeps only in-frame clones here, not all; method: immunoSEQ multiplex PCR. The profile shows hundreds of thousands of clones, nearly 90% of them singletons. Sequenced material: peripheral blood. This clonotype was sampled from a man younger than 30 with active or convalescent COVID-19.

CDR3: CASGDRSSSGNTIYF. The DNA of the CDR3 is TGTGCCAGTGGGGACAGGTCGAGCTCTGGAAACACCATATATTTT. The J gene is TRBJ1-3, the V gene TRBV19, with 8 nucleotides matching TRBD1. Per the germline V gene, CDR1 is LNHDA and CDR2 is SQIVND (reference sequence). CDR3 length: 15 residues. The V segment lost 8 bases and the J segment 0 bases; nucleotides outside the gene matches: 6.